These 32 T cell receptor beta chains originate from one sample sequenced in a study of OX40 agonist ivuxolimab in advanced cancers. The method was immunoSEQ multiplex PCR; TCRdb's version includes in-frame clones alone and lacks a portion of them. The table shows over 65,000 clones, with about 88% occurring only once. Sequencing was performed on CD4+ or CD8+ T cells sorted from blood, taken in a trial of the OX40 agonist ivuxolimab. These receptors all come from an adult with an advanced solid tumor such as melanoma, head and neck, liver or kidney cancer.

The chain joins TRBV6-1 to TRBJ2-1; TRBD1 might be the D (5 bases). V shed 10 bases and J shed 9 bases, with 19 bases lying between them. The V gene's germline CDR1 is MNHNS and CDR2 SASEGT. CDR3 length equals 13 residues. CDR3 residues: CATYRLQGSEQFF. DNA for the CDR3: TGTGCCACTTACCGTTTGCAGGGCTCTGAGCAGTTCTTC.

J is TRBJ1-1 and V is TRBV27, with 8 bases matching TRBD1. J gave up 3 bases and V 4 bases, and 10 bases lay outside the gene matches. The CDR3 covers 16 residues. Germline CDR1 MNHEY, CDR2 SMNVEV (reference sequence). The CDR3, as DNA: TGTGCCAGCAGTTCCCTCGGACAGGGCGGGTACACTGAAGCTTTCTTT. It yields the protein CASSSLGQGGYTEAFF.

This chain's CDR3 is CSGRTGLAGGITGELFF. CDR3 nucleotides: TGCAGCGGCAGGACAGGACTAGCGGGAGGGATAACCGGGGAGCTGTTTTTT. The V and J genes are TRBV29-1 and TRBJ2-2; TRBD2 matches at 15 bases. Looked up from germline, CDR1 is SQVTM and CDR2 is ANQGSEA. This CDR3 spans 17 amino acids. With 7 bases clipped from V and 5 bases from J, the junction kept 11 bases outside the gene matches.

The V and J genes are TRBV19 and TRBJ1-1; D is possibly TRBD1 (6 bases). The CDR3 extends over 15 amino acids. The V end was cut by 4 bases, the J end by 4 bases, with 16 bases between. CDR1 and CDR2 from the germline V gene are LNHDA and SQIVND (reference sequence). CDR3: CASSRAQGSTTEAFF. The CDR3 nucleotides are TGTGCCAGTAGTAGGGCACAGGGATCGACCACTGAAGCTTTCTTT.

This clone was recorded a few times. The gene calls are TRBV10-3 and TRBJ2-1; the match to TRBD2 covers 7 bases. Germline CDR1 ENHRY, CDR2 SYGVKD. This CDR3 contains 15 residues. V shed 3 bases, J shed 6 bases, and the junction held 8 bases outside the gene matches. CDR3 sequence: CAISDTGGTGNEQFF. CDR3 in DNA: TGTGCCATCAGTGACACGGGAGGTACGGGCAATGAGCAGTTCTTC.

This clone has more than one count but fewer than ten. This chain links TRBV11-2 with TRBJ2-5; D not resolved. CDR1 SGHAT and CDR2 FQNNGV come from the germline V gene. Trimming took off 2 bases at V and 0 bases at J, with 7 bases between the two ends. The CDR3 has 14 amino acids. The CDR3 region is CASSLLQNQETQYF. For the CDR3, the DNA is TGTGCCAGCAGCTTACTTCAGAACCAAGAGACCCAGTACTTC.

This clone was detected only once. J is TRBJ1-4 and V is TRBV6-5; 7 nucleotides agree with TRBD1. J gave up 7 bases and V 8 bases, and 13 bases lay outside the gene matches. Germline CDR1 MNHEY, CDR2 SVGAGI. The CDR3 has 15 amino acids. This CDR3 reads CASGPQTGIREKLFF. CDR3 nucleotide sequence: TGTGCCAGCGGCCCCCAGACAGGGATTCGTGAAAAACTGTTTTTT.

This chain connects TRBV6-5 to TRBJ2-7, with 7 bases fitting TRBD2. V gave up 2 bases and J gave up 10 bases; unmatched junction bases: 14. CDR3 size: 15 residues. Germline CDR1 and CDR2: MNHEY and SVGAGI. The CDR3 nucleotides read TGTGCCAGCAGTTACGGGTCGGCTAGCGGAGGCCCCCAGTACTTC. This gives the protein CASSYGSASGGPQYF.

This sequence joins TRBV7-8 and TRBJ2-1; D perhaps matches TRBD2 (6 bases). Trimming cost V 5 bases and J 9 bases, with 26 bases left between them. Per germline, CDR1 SGHVS and CDR2 FQNEAQ. The length of the CDR3 is 17 residues. The CDR3 sequence: CASSTELAPSHNVEQFF. The CDR3 coding sequence is TGTGCCAGCAGCACGGAACTAGCTCCCAGCCATAACGTTGAGCAGTTCTTC.

V gene TRBV19 combines with J gene TRBJ2-1, with D possibly called TRBD1 or TRBD2 (5 bases each). The CDR3 sequence is 17 residues long. Trimming removed 0 bases from V and 6 bases from J, with 18 bases in between. Germline V gene sequence: CDR1 LNHDA, CDR2 SQIVND (reference sequence). This chain's CDR3 is CASSIDRLPTGRNEQFF. CDR3 DNA: TGTGCCAGTAGTATAGATCGGCTACCAACGGGGCGCAATGAGCAGTTCTTC. Full variable domain (missing parts from reference TRBV19 and TRBJ2-1): DGGITQSPKYLFRKEGQNVTLSCEQNLNHDAMYWYRQDPGQGLRLIYYSQIVNDFQKGDIAEGYSVSREKKESFPLTVTSAQKNPTAFYLCASSIDRLPTGRNEQFFGPGTRLTVL.

This rearrangement joins TRBV5-4 to TRBJ1-5; TRBD1 is a possible D gene (6 bases). There are 16 residues in the CDR3. Trimming left V 0 bases short and J 0 bases short, with 10 bases between. Germline CDR1 reads SGHNT; CDR2 reads YYREEE (reference sequence). The CDR3 reads CASSLGGRGSNQPQHF. CDR3 in DNA: TGTGCCAGCAGCTTGGGGGGGCGGGGTAGCAATCAGCCCCAGCATTTT.

The chain carries TRBV5-5 and TRBJ1-1, with D unclear. Germline CDR1 SGHKS, CDR2 YYEKEE (reference sequence). This CDR3 spans 17 amino acids. Deletions cut 4 bases from V and 5 bases from J, with 24 bases between. The CDR3 sequence: CASSSVYSMTRGTEAFF. In DNA form, the CDR3 reads TGTGCCAGCAGCAGCGTTTACTCTATGACCCGCGGGACTGAAGCTTTCTTT. The entire variable domain, with the rest obtained from reference TRBV5-5 and TRBJ1-1, is as follows: DAGVTQSPTHLIKTRGQQVTLRCSPISGHKSVSWYQQVLGQGPQFIFQYYEKEERGRGNFPDRFSARQFPNYSSELNVNALLLGDSALYLCASSSVYSMTRGTEAFFGQGTRLTVV.

This chain uses TRBV7-6 with TRBJ2-7; TRBD1 matches 11 bases. V trimming: 1 base; J trimming: 6 bases; junction bases outside the gene matches: 5. Germline V gene lookup returns CDR1 SGHVS and CDR2 FNYEAQ. The CDR3 contains 15 residues. The CDR3 sequence: CASSLGGQGAGEQYF. DNA for the CDR3: TGTGCCAGCAGCTTAGGCGGACAGGGGGCAGGCGAGCAGTACTTC.

This clone was counted a single time. V is TRBV28 and J is TRBJ1-2; D ambiguous. This CDR3 contains 11 residues. Germline CDR1 is MDHEN and CDR2 is SYDVKM. V was clipped by 10 bases and J by 4 bases, with 10 bases between them. The CDR3 region has the DNA TGTGCCACCGGGCTGCGCTATGGCTACACCTTC. This gives the protein CATGLRYGYTF.

This sequence joins TRBV27 and TRBJ1-1; D may be TRBD1 (5 bases). From germline, CDR1 is MNHEY and CDR2 SMNVEV (reference sequence). V lost 6 bases, J lost 4 bases, and 21 bases lay in between. The CDR3 covers 16 residues. This CDR3 reads CASSSTGGGLGTEAFF. The CDR3 nucleotides are TGTGCCAGCAGCTCAACCGGGGGGGGTTTAGGCACTGAAGCTTTCTTT.

The chain is built from TRBV28 and TRBJ1-5, with D possibly TRBD1 on 6 matching bases. V was pared by 6 bases and J by 3 bases, with 15 bases between. Germline V CDR1 and CDR2: MDHEN, SYDVKM. There are 15 residues in the CDR3. As DNA, the CDR3 is TGTGCCAGCAGGAACAGGGTCTACAACAATCAGCCCCAGCATTTT. It yields the protein CASRNRVYNNQPQHF. Full variable domain (missing parts from reference TRBV28 and TRBJ1-5): DVKVTQSSRYLVKRTGEKVFLECVQDMDHENMFWYRQDPGLGLRLIYFSYDVKMKEKGDIPEGYSVSREKKERFSLILESASTNQTSMYLCASRNRVYNNQPQHFGDGTRLSIL.

The chain employs TRBV11-3 and TRBJ2-3; 9 bases line up with TRBD1. The V and J ends lost 1 base and 3 bases, in that order; junction bases with no gene match: 8. The CDR3 is made up of 17 amino acids. The germline gives CDR1 SGHNT, CDR2 YENEEA. The CDR3 DNA sequence: TGTGCCAGCAGCTTAGTGGTTGGGACAGGGAGAACAGATACGCAGTATTTT. It encodes CASSLVVGTGRTDTQYF.

This chain uses TRBV2 with TRBJ1-5; D is unresolved. The CDR3 extends over 15 amino acids. V was pared by 5 bases and J by 3 bases, with 14 bases between. Germline values: CDR1 SNHLY, CDR2 FYNNEI. The CDR3 bases are TGTGCCAGCAGTACTGAAAGGCGGGCCAATCAGCCCCAGCATTTT. This encodes CASSTERRANQPQHF. Together with reference TRBV2 and TRBJ1-5, the CDR3 gives the full variable domain: EPEVTQTPSHQVTQMGQEVILRCVPISNHLYFYWYRQILGQKVEFLVSFYNNEISEKSEIFDDQFSVERPDGSNFTLKIRSTKLEDSAMYFCASSTERRANQPQHFGDGTRLSIL.

The CDR3 spells CATGRGYGTGELFF. The CDR3 DNA is TGTGCCACCGGGCGGGGGTACGGCACCGGGGAGCTGTTTTTT. The J gene is TRBJ2-2, the V gene TRBV15; 7 bases agree with TRBD2. The V and J ends lost 8 bases and 4 bases, in that order; junction bases with no gene match: 7. From germline, CDR1 is LNHNV and CDR2 YYDKDF (reference sequence). The CDR3 has 14 amino acids.

CDR3 residues: CASSLAYTGELFF. CDR3 nucleotide sequence: TGTGCCAGCAGCTTGGCATACACCGGGGAGCTGTTTTTT. The gene calls are TRBV5-4 and TRBJ2-2; D ambiguous. V gave up 0 bases and J gave up 3 bases, with 3 bases separating them. Germline V CDR1 and CDR2: SGHNT, YYREEE (reference sequence). The CDR3 loop spans 13 amino acids.

V gene TRBV15 combines with J gene TRBJ2-2; 10 positions match TRBD2. Germline V gene data show CDR1 as LNHNV and CDR2 as YYDKDF (reference sequence). This CDR3 comprises 20 residues. The ends lost 3 bases at V and 0 bases at J; junction bases unmatched: 13. CDR3 sequence reads: CATSRGGQGLAFANTGELFF. CDR3 in DNA: TGTGCCACCAGCAGGGGAGGACAGGGACTAGCGTTCGCGAACACCGGGGAGCTGTTTTTT.

In this sample, this clone turned up once. V gene TRBV9 combines with J gene TRBJ1-6, with 10 bases matching TRBD1. The length of the CDR3 is 14 residues. V was clipped by 4 bases and J by 9 bases; unmatched bases: 4. CDR1 and CDR2 from the germline V gene are SGDLS and YYNGEE. This CDR3 is CASSPTGGSSPLHF. The CDR3 DNA reads TGTGCCAGCAGCCCGACAGGGGGCAGTTCACCCCTCCACTTT.

The chain recombines TRBV9 with TRBJ1-1; the match to TRBD1 covers 8 bases. With 4 bases clipped from V and 4 bases from J, the junction kept 6 bases outside the gene matches. The CDR3 is made up of 14 amino acids. From germline, CDR1 is SGDLS and CDR2 YYNGEE. The CDR3 protein is CASSPYRGFTEAFF. For the CDR3, the DNA is TGTGCCAGCAGCCCGTACAGGGGGTTCACTGAAGCTTTCTTT.

This clone is a singleton in its sample. The chain carries TRBV5-1 and TRBJ2-2; TRBD2 might be the D (5 bases). Germline lookup yields CDR1 SGHRS and CDR2 YFSETQ. The CDR3 contains 15 residues. Trimming shortened V by 2 bases and J by 4 bases, and 12 bases separated the two germline ends. DNA of the CDR3: TGCGCCAGCAGCTTTTCAGTACGGGGCACCGGGGAGCTGTTTTTT. Protein sequence: CASSFSVRGTGELFF.

The V gene is TRBV19, the J gene TRBJ2-7, with a possible D match to TRBD2 (5 bases). CDR3 size: 14 residues. With 4 bases removed from V and 4 bases from J, the gap between germline ends came to 14 bases. Germline V gene sequence: CDR1 LNHDA, CDR2 SQIVND (reference sequence). CDR3 loop: CASSTRIATYEQYF. DNA for the CDR3: TGTGCCAGTAGTACCCGGATAGCGACTTACGAGCAGTACTTC.

The gene calls are TRBV10-3 and TRBJ1-1; weak D call: TRBD1 (6 bases). The CDR3 has 14 residues. Between the trimmed V and J ends, which lost 3 bases and 5 bases, there was a span of 13 bases. CDR1 is ENHRY, CDR2 SYGVKD, per germline. CDR3 in amino acids: CAISEGQGRTEAFF. CDR3 nucleotide sequence: TGTGCCATCAGTGAAGGGCAGGGGCGGACTGAAGCTTTCTTT.

The chain joins TRBV6-1 to TRBJ1-1; TRBD1 aligns across 8 bases. The CDR3 contains 15 residues. Per the germline V gene, CDR1 is MNHNS and CDR2 is SASEGT. Trimming at V came to 5 bases and at J to 3 bases, leaving 8 bases not matched to a gene. The CDR3 sequence is CASSLVTGGHTEAFF. For the CDR3, the DNA is TGTGCCAGCAGTCTAGTAACAGGGGGTCACACTGAAGCTTTCTTT.

The chain uses TRBV18 and TRBJ2-6, with 9 bases fitting TRBD1. V shed 5 bases, J shed 1 base, and the junction held 6 bases outside the gene matches. Germline CDR1 is KGHSH and CDR2 is LQKENI. This CDR3 is 17 amino acids long. DNA of the CDR3: TGTGCCAGCTCAACGGACAGGGGCAGATCTGGGGCCAACGTCCTGACTTTC. Its translation: CASSTDRGRSGANVLTF.

This clone was seen more than once but under ten times. The chain is built from TRBV5-1 and TRBJ1-4, with D uncertain. V was cut by 4 bases and J by 8 bases, with 21 bases left in between. The CDR3 totals 16 residues. The germline gives CDR1 SGHRS, CDR2 YFSETQ. The CDR3 DNA follows: TGCGCCAGCAGCACGAGCCTTGGGTTCTTCAGCGAAAAACTGTTTTTT. Amino acids: CASSTSLGFFSEKLFF. Complete variable domain (other parts from reference TRBV5-1 and TRBJ1-4): KAGVTQTPRYLIKTRGQQVTLSCSPISGHRSVSWYQQTPGQGLQFLFEYFSETQRNKGNFPGRFSGRQFSNSRSEMNVSTLELGDSALYLCASSTSLGFFSEKLFFGSGTQLSVL.

CDR3: CASSWGLAGLSYNEQFF. CDR3 in DNA: TGTGCCAGCAGCTGGGGACTAGCGGGACTATCCTACAATGAGCAGTTCTTC. V and J are TRBV11-2 and TRBJ2-1; 13 bases agree with TRBD2. Looked up from germline, CDR1 is SGHAT and CDR2 is FQNNGV. The trim removed 4 bases at V and 1 base at J, leaving 4 bases unmatched. The CDR3 is 17 amino acids.

The chain carries TRBV6-4 and TRBJ2-7; D may be TRBD1 or TRBD2 (5 bases each). The CDR3 extends over 14 amino acids. CDR1 is MRHNA and CDR2 is SNTAGT in the germline V gene. Trimming cost V 2 bases and J 2 bases, with 10 bases left between them. As DNA, the CDR3 is TGTGCCAGCAGTGACCCCGGGGCCACCTACGAGCAGTACTTC. Translating it yields CASSDPGATYEQYF.

The V call is TRBV7-2, the J call TRBJ2-5; D gene ambiguous. The CDR3 runs 13 residues. V gave up 3 bases and J gave up 3 bases, with 8 bases separating them. CDR1 and CDR2 (germline): SGHTA, FQGNSA. The CDR3 sequence is CASSFLRKETQYF. CDR3 nucleotides: TGTGCCAGCAGCTTCTTGCGGAAAGAGACCCAGTACTTC. Using reference TRBV7-2 and TRBJ2-5 for the parts outside the CDR3, the full variable domain is GAGVSQSPSNKVTEKGKDVELRCDPISGHTALYWYRQSLGQGLEFLIYFQGNSAPDKSGLPSDRFSAERTGGSVSTLTIQRTQQEDSAVYLCASSFLRKETQYFGPGTRLLVL.